Following are 25 T cell receptor beta chains from one sample sequenced in a study of control samples from healthy donors and cancer patients. TCRdb's table, derived via immunoSEQ multiplex PCR, lists solely in-frame clones and lacks some. The repertoire includes just over 150,000 clones, about 94% of them detected once, and approximately 8% sits in the top ten. The specimen sequenced was blood. These receptors were obtained from a woman between 35 and 50 years old in good health.

This clone was observed once. The chain recombines TRBV7-8 with TRBJ1-2; D might be TRBD1 (5 bases). CDR1 and CDR2 from the germline V gene are SGHVS and FQNEAQ. Trimming removed 0 bases from V and 5 bases from J, with 19 bases in between. CDR3 length equals 17 residues. CDR3 sequence: CASSLAGTNFYSYGYTF. CDR3 nucleotide sequence: TGTGCCAGCAGCTTAGCAGGGACCAACTTTTATTCATATGGCTACACCTTC.

V and J are TRBV9 and TRBJ1-3; the D is unclear. Trimming took 4 bases from V and 0 from J, leaving 5 bases between them. CDR3 length: 13 amino acids. Germline assignment: CDR1 SGDLS and CDR2 YYNGEE. CDR3 region: CASSQNSGNTIYF. CDR3 nucleotides: TGTGCCAGCAGCCAAAACTCTGGAAACACCATATATTTT.

The chain links TRBV5-5 to TRBJ1-5, with D possibly TRBD1 on 5 matching bases. Trimming removed 2 bases at V and 2 bases at J, with 8 bases between. CDR3 length: 14 residues. Germline CDR1 and CDR2: SGHKS and YYEKEE (reference sequence). CDR3: CASSFEGGNQPQHF. The CDR3 DNA is TGTGCCAGCAGCTTTGAAGGGGGCAATCAGCCCCAGCATTTT.

The chain links TRBV5-1 to TRBJ2-5; D is possibly TRBD2 (6 bases). This CDR3 is built from 15 residues. Germline CDR1 reads SGHRS; CDR2 reads YFSETQ. V was pared by 0 bases and J by 5 bases, with 14 bases between. CDR3 coding DNA: TGCGCCAGCAGCTTGGCCTCGGAGGGCGGGGAGACCCAGTACTTC. The encoded protein is CASSLASEGGETQYF.

This chain links TRBV7-2 with TRBJ2-7; 7 nucleotides match TRBD1. Trimming at V came to 2 bases and at J to 6 bases, leaving 7 bases not matched to a gene. The germline V gene encodes CDR1 SGHTA and CDR2 FQGNSA. This CDR3 spans 14 amino acids. The CDR3 protein is CASSLKTGEGEQYF. The CDR3 DNA is TGTGCCAGCAGCTTAAAAACAGGGGAAGGCGAGCAGTACTTC.

J is TRBJ1-1 and V is TRBV7-9, with 7 bases aligning to TRBD1. The CDR3 extends over 14 amino acids. The J segment lost 2 bases and the V segment lost 4 bases, leaving 4 bases of the junction unmatched. Germline CDR1 and CDR2: SEHNR and FQNEAQ (reference sequence). CDR3 sequence reads: CASSSGDSNTEAFF. CDR3 DNA sequence: TGTGCCAGCAGCTCGGGGGACAGCAACACTGAAGCTTTCTTT. Full variable domain (rest looked up from reference TRBV7-9 and TRBJ1-1): DTGVSQNPRHKITKRGQNVTFRCDPISEHNRLYWYRQTLGQGPEFLTYFQNEAQLEKSRLLSDRFSAERPKGSFSTLEIQRTEQGDSAMYLCASSSGDSNTEAFFGQGTRLTVV.

The rearrangement uses TRBV13 and TRBJ1-6, with TRBD1 identical over 7 bases. This CDR3 spans 14 amino acids. Germline CDR1 reads PRHDT; CDR2 reads FYEKMQ (reference sequence). J gave up 7 bases and V 5 bases, and 5 bases lay outside the gene matches. CDR3 sequence (DNA): TGTGCCAGCAGCCTCCGACAGGGAAATTCACCCCTCCACTTT. It specifies CASSLRQGNSPLHF. The full variable domain, in which reference TRBV13 and TRBJ1-6 provide the parts outside the CDR3, is AAGVIQSPRHLIKEKRETATLKCYPIPRHDTVYWYQQGPGQDPQFLISFYEKMQSDKGSIPDRFSAQQFSDYHSELNMSSLELGDSALYFCASSLRQGNSPLHFGNGTRLTVT.

This rearrangement joins TRBV4-3 to TRBJ1-2; 9 nucleotides agree with TRBD1. From germline, CDR1 is LGHNA and CDR2 YSLEER. The CDR3 is 17 residues long. The J segment lost 4 bases and the V segment lost 0 bases, leaving 9 bases of the junction unmatched. For the CDR3, the DNA is TGCGCCAGCAGCCAAGATCCGGGGACAGGGATTAGCTATGGCTACACCTTC. Translated, it gives CASSQDPGTGISYGYTF.

The chain is built from TRBV4-2 and TRBJ1-2, with D possibly being TRBD1 (6 bases). Trimming took 4 bases from V and 1 from J, leaving 16 bases between them. The CDR3 spans 16 residues. Germline V gives CDR1 LGHNA, CDR2 YNFKEQ. The CDR3: CASSRDQGRGNYGYTF. The CDR3 DNA is TGTGCCAGCAGCCGCGATCAGGGGAGGGGTAACTATGGCTACACCTTC.

The chain joins TRBV11-2 to TRBJ2-3; D might be TRBD2 (6 bases). The V gene lost 2 bases and the J gene lost 4 bases, with 13 bases spanning the gap. The CDR3 consists of 15 residues. Per germline, CDR1 SGHAT and CDR2 FQNNGV. The CDR3 sequence is CASSLTPGVADTQYF. CDR3 in DNA: TGTGCCAGCAGCTTAACGCCGGGGGTAGCAGATACGCAGTATTTT.

This sequence joins TRBV5-1 and TRBJ1-4; tentatively, D is TRBD1 (5 bases). The CDR3 runs to 14 residues. Trimming took 5 bases from V and 0 from J, leaving 8 bases between them. The germline gives CDR1 SGHRS, CDR2 YFSETQ. CDR3 sequence: CASRGGATNEKLFF. Here the CDR3 DNA reads TGCGCCAGCAGGGGGGGGGCAACTAATGAAAAACTGTTTTTT. Based on the CDR3 plus reference TRBV5-1 and TRBJ1-4, the full variable domain is KAGVTQTPRYLIKTRGQQVTLSCSPISGHRSVSWYQQTPGQGLQFLFEYFSETQRNKGNFPGRFSGRQFSNSRSEMNVSTLELGDSALYLCASRGGATNEKLFFGSGTQLSVL.

J is TRBJ1-4 and V is TRBV14, with a possible D match to TRBD1 (5 bases). The germline gives CDR1 SGHDN, CDR2 FVKESK. The CDR3 loop spans 14 amino acids. Deletions cut 7 bases from V and 8 bases from J, with 17 bases between. The CDR3 region is CASTRDLEVEKLFF. The CDR3 DNA is TGTGCCAGCACCCGGGACCTCGAAGTGGAAAAACTGTTTTTT.

V usage is TRBV27 and J usage is TRBJ2-1, with D uncertain. Germline CDR1 is MNHEY and CDR2 is SMNVEV (reference sequence). The CDR3 extends over 14 amino acids. The V end was cut by 3 bases, the J end by 5 bases, with 11 bases between. The DNA of the CDR3 is TGTGCCAGCAGTTTGACTCGATCCGACAATGAGCAGTTCTTC. Its protein is CASSLTRSDNEQFF.

A remark on this clone: Other DNA sequences in this sample translate to the same CDR3. The genes are TRBV4-1 and TRBJ2-3; D may be TRBD1 or TRBD2 (5 bases each). CDR1 and CDR2 (germline): MGHRA, YSYEKL. V lost 1 base and J 6 bases, leaving 8 bases between the germline ends. CDR3 length: 13 amino acids. The CDR3 region has the DNA TGCGCCAGCAGCCAAGCGGGGACCGATACGCAGTATTTT. Encoded protein: CASSQAGTDTQYF.

This clone was seen more than once but under ten times. The chain employs TRBV12-5 and TRBJ2-2; D unclear. Germline V gene lookup returns CDR1 LGHNT and CDR2 FRNRAP. Trimming stripped 2 bases from V and 6 bases from J, with 13 bases between. This CDR3 comprises 15 residues. CDR3 region: CASGLWTASAGELFF. The CDR3, as DNA: TGTGCTAGTGGTTTGTGGACGGCCTCGGCCGGGGAGCTGTTTTTT.

V gene TRBV15 combines with J gene TRBJ1-4; no definite D call. This CDR3 contains 13 residues. Germline CDR1 reads LNHNV; CDR2 reads YYDKDF (reference sequence). V lost 5 bases, J lost 8 bases, and 12 bases lay in between. CDR3 amino acids: CATSGRVREKLFF. DNA for the CDR3: TGTGCCACCAGCGGACGGGTGAGAGAAAAACTGTTTTTT.

This clone was seen only once. The CDR3 region is CASSYDIGSGANVLTF. The CDR3 DNA reads as TGTGCCAGCAGTTACGATATCGGCTCTGGGGCCAACGTCCTGACTTTC. This chain uses TRBV6-2 or TRBV6-3 with TRBJ2-6; the D is unclear. Germline V gene lookup returns CDR1 MNHEY and CDR2 SVGEGT. V was shortened by 2 bases and J by 0 bases, with 8 bases between the two germline ends. The CDR3 length is 16 residues.

V and J are TRBV10-2 and TRBJ1-4; D is possibly TRBD1 (5 bases). Per germline, CDR1 WSHSY and CDR2 SAAADI. CDR3 length: 16 amino acids. Trimming removed 4 bases from V and 2 bases from J, with 14 bases in between. The CDR3 here is CASSVRGGETNEKLFF. CDR3 nucleotide sequence: TGCGCCAGCAGTGTAAGGGGAGGTGAGACTAATGAAAAACTGTTTTTT.

The chain joins TRBV7-9 to TRBJ1-2, with D maybe TRBD1 (6 bases). CDR1 SEHNR and CDR2 FQNEAQ come from the germline V gene (reference sequence). The CDR3 consists of 17 residues. Trimming left V 1 base short and J 2 bases short, with 17 bases between. CDR3 DNA sequence: TGTGCCAGCAGCTTAGGGACAGCGGCTGGGTTGAACTATGGCTACACCTTC. Translated: CASSLGTAAGLNYGYTF.

Remarks on this clone: Mismatch with germline at one junction end may stem from a read error. The rearrangement joins TRBV7-9 to TRBJ1-4, with D possibly TRBD1 on 6 matching bases. The CDR3 is 13 residues long. The germline CDR1 and CDR2 sequences are SEHNR and FQNEAQ (reference sequence). CDR3 loop: CASSHHRQDFIVF. Here the CDR3 DNA reads TGTGCCAGCAGCCACCATCGACAGGATTTTATAGTTTTT.

The rearrangement uses TRBV3-1 (or the pseudogene TRBV3-2) and TRBJ1-3; D unclear. In germline, CDR1 is LGHDT, CDR2 YNNKEL (reference sequence). V was trimmed by 4 bases and J by 3 bases, leaving 7 bases between them. The CDR3 has 13 amino acids. The CDR3 reads CASSPDGGNTIYF. The CDR3 region has the DNA TGTGCCAGCAGCCCGGACGGTGGAAACACCATATATTTT.

The chain couples TRBV11-2 to TRBJ1-1, with D uncertain. This CDR3 is 14 amino acids long. The ends were cut back, 1 base at V and 10 bases at J, with 16 bases in the middle. Germline CDR1 is SGHAT and CDR2 is FQNNGV. This chain's CDR3 is CASSLGAARTRAFF. The CDR3, as DNA: TGTGCCAGCAGCTTAGGTGCAGCCAGGACTCGAGCTTTCTTT.

The chain links TRBV6-5 to TRBJ1-3; possible D gene TRBD1, 5 bases. Germline CDR1 MNHEY, CDR2 SVGAGI. The CDR3 has 15 residues. V shed 5 bases and J shed 7 bases, with 18 bases lying between them. DNA for the CDR3: TGTGCCAGCAGTCGCTGGGACGGATCCGGGAACACCATATATTTT. It yields the protein CASSRWDGSGNTIYF.

V is TRBV3-1 (or the pseudogene TRBV3-2) and J is TRBJ2-3; D ambiguous. The ends were cut back, 0 bases at V and 6 bases at J, with 4 bases in the middle. The germline gives CDR1 LGHDT, CDR2 YNNKEL (reference sequence). The CDR3 sequence is 12 residues long. CDR3 bases: TGTGCCAGCAGCCAAGAGCAGGATACGCAGTATTTT. Its translation is CASSQEQDTQYF.

The genes are TRBV19 and TRBJ1-2; TRBD1 might be the D (5 bases). Trimming removed 7 bases from V and 3 bases from J, with 12 bases in between. The CDR3 length is 13 residues. The germline gives CDR1 LNHDA, CDR2 SQIVND (reference sequence). The CDR3 reads CASTYRGYYGYTF. The CDR3 coding sequence is TGTGCCAGTACCTATAGGGGATACTATGGCTACACCTTC.